The 23 T cell receptor beta chains in this list originate from one sample, sequenced in a study of shared clonotypes between healthy human individuals. The table came from immunoSEQ multiplex PCR; TCRdb's copy has only in-frame clones and leaves some out. The table records approximately 980,000 clones, less than 85% of them present only once. The sequenced material came from memory CD4+ T cells sorted from blood. The subset here: CD45RA-negative fraction. All receptors come from a man aged 18 to 30 in good health.

The V and J genes are TRBV5-6 and TRBJ1-5, with D perhaps TRBD1 (6 bases). V lost 0 bases to trimming and J lost 5 bases, with 12 bases between them. CDR3 length: 15 amino acids. Germline CDR1 SGHDT, CDR2 YYEEEE. Here the CDR3 reads CASSLGQAVHQPQHF. As DNA, the CDR3 is TGTGCCAGCAGCTTGGGACAGGCTGTCCATCAGCCCCAGCATTTT.

The CDR3 nucleotides are TGTGCCAGCAGGGGGACTAGTGCCAATGAGCAGTTCTTC. Translating gives CASRGTSANEQFF. The V gene is TRBV6-5, the J gene TRBJ2-1; the match to TRBD2 covers 8 bases. J lost 6 bases, V lost 6 bases, and 4 bases had no gene match. Germline loops: CDR1 MNHEY, CDR2 SVGAGI. The CDR3 totals 13 residues.

The chain combines TRBV5-1 with TRBJ2-7; tentatively, D is TRBD1 (6 bases). This CDR3 has 13 amino acids. The ends were cut back, 4 bases at V and 3 bases at J, with 11 bases in the middle. In germline, CDR1 is SGHRS, CDR2 YFSETQ. The CDR3 loop reads CASSMDSFYEQYF. In nucleotides, the CDR3 is TGCGCCAGCAGCATGGACAGTTTCTACGAGCAGTACTTC.

This clone appeared a few times. This rearrangement joins TRBV19 to TRBJ1-1, with unresolved D. In germline, CDR1 is LNHDA, CDR2 SQIVND (reference sequence). V was shortened by 4 bases and J by 4 bases, with 10 bases between the two germline ends. The length of the CDR3 is 13 residues. The CDR3 spells CASSKAPSTEAFF. CDR3 nucleotides: TGTGCCAGTAGTAAGGCCCCATCCACTGAAGCTTTCTTT. Combining the CDR3 with reference TRBV19 and TRBJ1-1 gives the whole variable domain DGGITQSPKYLFRKEGQNVTLSCEQNLNHDAMYWYRQDPGQGLRLIYYSQIVNDFQKGDIAEGYSVSREKKESFPLTVTSAQKNPTAFYLCASSKAPSTEAFFGQGTRLTVV.

In regard to this clone: The same CDR3 also results from other DNA sequences found in this sample. The chain joins TRBV5-1 to TRBJ2-7, with 7 bases identical to TRBD2. V lost 2 bases to trimming and J lost 0 bases; unmatched junction nucleotides: 2. Germline CDR1 and CDR2: SGHRS and YFSETQ. The CDR3 totals 14 residues. In DNA form, the CDR3 reads TGCGCCAGCAGCTTTAGCGGGTCCTCCTACGAGCAGTACTTC. Encoded protein: CASSFSGSSYEQYF.

The chain uses TRBV27 and TRBJ1-5; 9 nucleotides align to TRBD1. Germline V CDR1 and CDR2: MNHEY, SMNVEV (reference sequence). V was clipped by 5 bases and J by 3 bases; unmatched bases: 5. The CDR3 length is 15 residues. CDR3 region: CASSRGQGNNQPQHF. The DNA for the CDR3 is TGTGCCAGCAGTAGGGGACAGGGCAACAATCAGCCCCAGCATTTT.

The rearrangement links TRBV6-7 to TRBJ1-4; 9 nucleotides line up with TRBD1. TRBV6-7 is noted as an ORF with a role that remains uncertain. This CDR3 comprises 17 residues. V lost 6 bases and J lost 6; bases outside the gene matches: 14. The CDR3 region has the DNA TGTGCCAGCAGCGTACCGGGACAGGGATTTAAGGATGAAAAACTGTTTTTT. Its translation is CASSVPGQGFKDEKLFF.

Comments on this clone: With a far larger clone one base away, a read error is the likely cause. The conserved final phenylalanine or tryptophan is absent from the CDR3, which likely points to a read error. This chain uses TRBV29-1 with TRBJ1-2; D remains unclear. The CDR3 has 16 amino acids. V was clipped by 0 bases and J by 6 bases, with 20 bases between them. Germline CDR1 SQVTM, CDR2 ANQGSEA. CDR3 nucleotide sequence: TGCAGCGTTGAAGATCCACAGCTGAGAATAAGAAATGGCTACACCTCC. As protein: CSVEDPQLRIRNGYTS.

The V gene is TRBV5-1, the J gene TRBJ1-3; no clear D. The CDR3 covers 16 residues. V was pared by 0 bases and J by 4 bases, with 14 bases between. Germline V gives CDR1 SGHRS, CDR2 YFSETQ. CDR3 bases: TGCGCCAGCAGCTTGGACGGCGCGGACGGAGGAAACACCATATATTTT. Translated, it gives CASSLDGADGGNTIYF.

This clone was detected ten times or more. This rearrangement joins TRBV5-5 to TRBJ1-2; D is perhaps TRBD1 (6 bases). Trimming removed 2 bases from V and 2 bases from J, with 10 bases in between. This CDR3 region has 14 residues. Germline V gives CDR1 SGHKS, CDR2 YYEKEE (reference sequence). CDR3 DNA sequence: TGTGCCAGCAGCTTACAGGGAACGAACTATGGCTACACCTTC. This codes for CASSLQGTNYGYTF.

V usage is TRBV6-5 and J usage is TRBJ2-7; 8 nucleotides match TRBD1. The germline V gene encodes CDR1 MNHEY and CDR2 SVGAGI. This CDR3 region has 13 residues. After removal of 5 bases from V and 11 bases from J, the junction contained 11 bases not matched to a gene. The CDR3 region is CASSAPGTGEEYF. In DNA, the CDR3 is TGTGCCAGCAGTGCCCCCGGGACAGGTGAGGAGTACTTC.

This clone was observed a single time. V gene TRBV28 combines with J gene TRBJ1-5; D not resolved. The CDR3 has 12 amino acids. V shed 8 bases and J shed 4 bases, with 9 bases lying between them. Germline CDR1 is MDHEN and CDR2 is SYDVKM. CDR3 coding DNA: TGTGCCAGCTTTATTAATAATCAGCCCCAGCATTTT. This codes for CASFINNQPQHF.

This sequence joins TRBV4-3 and TRBJ1-1; TRBD1 agrees at 8 bases. Germline CDR1 reads LGHNA; CDR2 reads YSLEER. After removal of 3 bases from V and 4 bases from J, the junction contained 7 bases not matched to a gene. CDR3 length: 15 residues. In DNA, the CDR3 is TGCGCCAGCAGCCAGAAACAGGGGGTAGGCACTGAAGCTTTCTTT. Amino acids: CASSQKQGVGTEAFF.

The J gene is TRBJ2-2, the V gene TRBV5-4; D tentatively fits TRBD1 or TRBD2 (5 bases each). The germline V gene encodes CDR1 SGHNT and CDR2 YYREEE (reference sequence). This CDR3 spans 16 amino acids. V lost 4 bases and J 4 bases, leaving 17 bases between the germline ends. The CDR3 nucleotides read TGTGCCAGCAGCGGACGGGACGCCAAGGGCACCGGGGAGCTGTTTTTT. Translation: CASSGRDAKGTGELFF.

The chain links TRBV18 to TRBJ2-2; D gene ambiguous. Germline V gene lookup returns CDR1 KGHSH and CDR2 LQKENI. This CDR3 comprises 12 residues. V was clipped by 5 bases and J by 5 bases, with 6 bases between them. This CDR3 reads CASSSWTGELFF. The CDR3 DNA sequence: TGTGCCAGCTCAAGTTGGACCGGGGAGCTGTTTTTT. Drawing the rest from reference TRBV18 and TRBJ2-2, the complete variable domain is NAGVMQNPRHLVRRRGQEARLRCSPMKGHSHVYWYRQLPEEGLKFMVYLQKENIIDESGMPKERFSAEFPKEGPSILRIQQVVRGDSAAYFCASSSWTGELFFGEGSRLTVL.

The CDR3 DNA is TGCGCCAGCAGCCACGCCGGGACAGGGTCCCACGAGCAGTACTTC. It codes for CASSHAGTGSHEQYF. The chain employs TRBV4-3 and TRBJ2-7, with 9 bases matching TRBD1. Germline V gene lookup returns CDR1 LGHNA and CDR2 YSLEER. With V trimmed by 3 bases and J by 5 bases, 8 bases remained unmatched. The CDR3 runs 15 residues.

Turning to this clone: This sample includes further DNA sequences coding for the same CDR3. The CDR3 nucleotides are TGTGCCAGTAGTATTTATCCTCAGCCCCAGCATTTT. It translates to CASSIYPQPQHF. The genes are TRBV19 and TRBJ1-5; D not resolved. This CDR3 contains 12 residues. The ends were cut back, 3 bases at V and 6 bases at J, with 6 bases in the middle. The germline gives CDR1 LNHDA, CDR2 SQIVND (reference sequence).

This chain joins TRBV27 and TRBJ2-7; D may be TRBD2 (5 bases). From germline, CDR1 is MNHEY and CDR2 SMNVEV (reference sequence). CDR3 length equals 15 residues. The ends were cut back, 5 bases at V and 3 bases at J, with 17 bases in the middle. DNA of the CDR3: TGTGCCAGCAGTGACCCGTGGAGCGGAAGCTACGAGCAGTACTTC. Protein: CASSDPWSGSYEQYF.

CDR3 protein: CASRPDSLSGANVLTF. The CDR3 nucleotides read TGTGCCAGTAGACCGGACAGCCTCTCTGGGGCCAACGTCCTGACTTTC. The rearrangement uses TRBV19 and TRBJ2-6; D possibly corresponds to TRBD1 (6 bases). V was pared by 6 bases and J by 0 bases, with 12 bases between. Germline CDR1 and CDR2: LNHDA and SQIVND (reference sequence). The CDR3 has 16 amino acids.

The rearrangement joins TRBV7-6 to TRBJ2-2; D is perhaps TRBD1 or TRBD2 (5 bases each). The V gene lost 0 bases and the J gene lost 0 bases, with 5 bases spanning the gap. This CDR3 has 15 amino acids. Germline CDR1 reads SGHVS; CDR2 reads FNYEAQ. Here the CDR3 DNA reads TGTGCCAGCAGCTTAGCGGGGGCGAACACCGGGGAGCTGTTTTTT. Translation: CASSLAGANTGELFF.

The CDR3 nucleotides read TGTGCCAGCAGGGTTGGCGGGGGGGCTGTAGATACGCAGTATTTT. Protein sequence: CASRVGGGAVDTQYF. V usage is TRBV6-1 and J usage is TRBJ2-3; 9 positions agree with TRBD2. The V gene end was trimmed by 6 bases and the J gene end by 5 bases; junction bases not matched to a gene: 9. CDR1 MNHNS and CDR2 SASEGT come from the germline V gene. The CDR3 is 15 amino acids.

This sequence joins TRBV5-1 and TRBJ2-1, with 9 bases identical to TRBD2. The V segment lost 4 bases and the J segment 8 bases; nucleotides outside the gene matches: 19. CDR3 length: 18 amino acids. Germline loops: CDR1 SGHRS, CDR2 YFSETQ. CDR3 sequence (DNA): TGCGCCAGCAGCCCGGGACTAGCCGCTAGCCGAAGTCCCGATGAGCAGTTCTTC. Amino acids: CASSPGLAASRSPDEQFF.

The DNA of the CDR3 is TGTGCCAGCTCACCCAGACAGCTAACTAGCACAGATACGCAGTATTTT. Its protein is CASSPRQLTSTDTQYF. The rearrangement joins TRBV18 to TRBJ2-3, with D possibly being TRBD1 (5 bases). The CDR3 loop spans 16 amino acids. V lost 3 bases and J lost 0, with 13 bases in between. Germline V gene data show CDR1 as KGHSH and CDR2 as LQKENI.